Listed here are 28 T cell receptor beta chains from one sample, sequenced in a study of memory CD4+ T cells and cytomegalovirus serostatus. The assay was immunoSEQ multiplex PCR, and TCRdb's table has in-frame clones only and misses some. Found here are 35,000 to 50,000 clones, roughly four fifths of them singletons; the top ten hold under 6.5%. The sort gate was single viable CD3+CD4+CD8-CD45RO+ cells for memory CD4+ T cells. What was sequenced was memory CD4+ T cells from blood. All receptors derive from an adult in good health and CMV-seronegative.

The V and J genes are TRBV19 and TRBJ2-5; weak D call: TRBD2 (5 bases). Germline V CDR1 and CDR2: LNHDA, SQIVND (reference sequence). The CDR3 runs 12 residues. The V and J ends lost 6 bases and 5 bases respectively, with 10 bases between them. CDR3 in DNA: TGTGCCAGTAGCCGGGAAGGGGAGACCCAGTACTTC. Translation: CASSREGETQYF.

The V gene is TRBV9, the J gene TRBJ1-1; no clear D. The V gene lost 0 bases and the J gene lost 4 bases, with 16 bases spanning the gap. The CDR3 is 16 residues long. Per germline, CDR1 SGDLS and CDR2 YYNGEE. Here the CDR3 DNA reads TGTGCCAGCAGCGTAGCTACGGGGTTGGAGGCCACTGAAGCTTTCTTT. Translated: CASSVATGLEATEAFF.

On this clone itself: One end of the junction varies from germline; a read error may be responsible. The V and J genes are TRBV6-6 and TRBJ1-1; D is ambiguous. The CDR3 loop spans 12 amino acids. Germline lookup yields CDR1 MNHNY and CDR2 SVGAGI (reference sequence). Here the CDR3 reads CAISTPNTEAFF. DNA for the CDR3: TGTGCCATCAGTACACCTAACACTGAAGCTTTCTTT.

The genes are TRBV11-1 and TRBJ2-5; D gene unclear. Germline CDR1 reads SGHAT; CDR2 reads FQDESV (reference sequence). This CDR3 is built from 11 residues. V lost 5 bases and J 2 bases, leaving 3 bases between the germline ends. The CDR3 region is CASSTQETQYF. CDR3 nucleotides: TGTGCCAGCAGCACTCAAGAGACCCAGTACTTC.

The rearrangement uses TRBV5-6 and TRBJ2-3; no firm D call. The CDR3 contains 13 residues. From germline, CDR1 is SGHDT and CDR2 YYEEEE. Trimming took 2 bases from V and 1 from J, leaving 5 bases between them. The CDR3 sequence: CASSLSGTDTQYF. The DNA for the CDR3 is TGTGCCAGCAGCTTAAGCGGCACAGATACGCAGTATTTT.

This chain connects TRBV19 to TRBJ2-1; 8 nucleotides agree with TRBD2. Germline values: CDR1 LNHDA, CDR2 SQIVND (reference sequence). The CDR3 has 14 residues. V gave up 4 bases and J gave up 10 bases; unmatched junction bases: 9. The CDR3 sequence is CASSKREGSGEQFF. Here the CDR3 DNA reads TGTGCCAGTAGTAAACGGGAGGGTTCGGGGGAGCAGTTCTTC.

This sequence joins TRBV30 and TRBJ1-2; D uncertain. The CDR3 runs 11 residues. CDR1 is GTSNPN and CDR2 is SVGIG in the germline V gene (reference sequence). V shed 3 bases and J shed 8 bases, with 10 bases lying between them. In nucleotides, the CDR3 is TGTGCCTGGAGAAAAGGACTCGGCTACACCTTC. It encodes CAWRKGLGYTF.

This clone is deemed medium-sized. The gene calls are TRBV4-3 and TRBJ2-2; D possibly matches TRBD1 or TRBD2 (5 bases each). Germline CDR1 reads LGHNA; CDR2 reads YSLEER. This CDR3 spans 17 amino acids. The V and J ends lost 3 bases and 8 bases respectively, with 22 bases between them. Written as DNA, the CDR3 is TGCGCCAGCAGCCACCTCCGGGACCATATTCGTGGAGGGGAGCTGTTTTTT. This gives the protein CASSHLRDHIRGGELFF.

This clone was counted between two and nine times. The chain has TRBV29-1 and TRBJ2-3; D gene uncertain. From germline, CDR1 is SQVTM and CDR2 ANQGSEA. The CDR3 length is 14 residues. Trimming shortened V by 5 bases and J by 2 bases, and 14 bases separated the two germline ends. The CDR3 loop is CSVKALFTTDTQYF. CDR3 bases: TGCAGCGTTAAGGCGTTGTTTACCACAGATACGCAGTATTTT.

V gene TRBV4-1 combines with J gene TRBJ1-2; D is undetermined. Germline loops: CDR1 MGHRA, CDR2 YSYEKL. The CDR3 runs to 14 residues. The V end was cut by 2 bases, the J end by 5 bases, with 12 bases between. The CDR3 DNA reads as TGCGCCAGCAGCCAACAATTGGGCCCTTATGGCTACACCTTC. Translation: CASSQQLGPYGYTF.

This clone has just a few counts. CDR3 nucleotides: TGTGCCAGCAGTGTCCGAAACACAGAGCAGTTCTTC. The encoded protein is CASSVRNTEQFF. V usage is TRBV2 and J usage is TRBJ2-1, with no clear D. Per germline, CDR1 SNHLY and CDR2 FYNNEI. The CDR3 sequence is 12 residues long. Trimming removed 4 bases from V and 10 bases from J, with 11 bases in between.

As for this clone: Relative to the germline gene, one junction end is altered; a read error may explain this. The chain recombines TRBV5-1 with TRBJ2-7, with D maybe TRBD2 (5 bases). CDR1 and CDR2 (germline): SGHRS, YFSETQ. This CDR3 contains 13 residues. The CDR3 loop reads CASSLGTDPSPDF. The CDR3 nucleotides are TGCGCCAGCAGCTTGGGGACTGACCCGAGCCCGGACTTC. The full variable domain, completed using reference TRBV5-1 and TRBJ2-7, is KAGVTQTPRYLIKTRGQQVTLSCSPISGHRSVSWYQQTPGQGLQFLFEYFSETQRNKGNFPGRFSGRQFSNSRSEMNVSTLELGDSALYLCASSLGTDPSPDFGPGTRLTVT.

For this clone: Additional DNA sequences in this sample encode the identical CDR3. J is TRBJ2-5 and V is TRBV4-3; 8 bases agree with TRBD2. After removal of 3 bases from V and 4 bases from J, the junction contained 7 bases not matched to a gene. The germline CDR1 and CDR2 sequences are LGHNA and YSLEER. The length of the CDR3 is 15 residues. This CDR3 reads CASSQNSGSGETQYF. CDR3 in DNA: TGCGCCAGCAGCCAGAACAGCGGGAGTGGAGAGACCCAGTACTTC.

V and J are TRBV2 and TRBJ2-1, with D perhaps TRBD2 (6 bases). Germline V gives CDR1 SNHLY, CDR2 FYNNEI. The CDR3 totals 15 residues. V lost 7 bases and J lost 8, with 21 bases in between. For the CDR3, the DNA is TGTGCCAGCACCCTTTCCGGGACTCCCGGGGATGAGCAGTTCTTC. It translates to CASTLSGTPGDEQFF. The variable domain in full, completed from reference TRBV2 and TRBJ2-1, reads EPEVTQTPSHQVTQMGQEVILRCVPISNHLYFYWYRQILGQKVEFLVSFYNNEISEKSEIFDDQFSVERPDGSNFTLKIRSTKLEDSAMYFCASTLSGTPGDEQFFGPGTRLTVL.

This clone was recorded a few times. Other DNA sequences in this specimen translate into the identical CDR3. CDR3 sequence (DNA): TGTGCCAGCTCACCCGGGACAGGGTCCTACAATGAGCAGTTCTTC. It yields the protein CASSPGTGSYNEQFF. V and J are TRBV18 and TRBJ2-1; 9 positions agree with TRBD1. There are 15 residues in the CDR3. CDR1 is KGHSH and CDR2 is LQKENI in the germline V gene. J lost 1 base, V lost 3 bases, and 1 base had no gene match.

This chain joins TRBV21-1 and TRBJ2-7; the table's D gene call, TRBD2, was not cross checked with the DNA. TRBV21-1 is a pseudogene segment. The CDR3 consists of 20 residues. Written as DNA, the CDR3 is TGTGCCAGCAGCAAAGGAAGGGTAGCGGGAGGTCGACAACGCCCCTACGAGCAGTACTTC. Its translation: CASSKGRVAGGRQRPYEQYF.

The V call is TRBV28, the J call TRBJ1-2; D is ambiguous. The V gene's germline CDR1 is MDHEN and CDR2 SYDVKM. The CDR3 runs to 15 residues. V was cut by 7 bases and J by 8 bases, with 23 bases left in between. The CDR3 reads CASTTPGLPGYGYTF. The CDR3 DNA reads TGTGCCAGCACCACTCCCGGTCTCCCGGGATACGGCTACACCTTC.

The rearrangement joins TRBV9 to TRBJ2-7, with 10 bases lining up with TRBD2. Unmatched junction bases numbered 11, after V lost 4 bases and J lost 1 base. The CDR3 runs 17 residues. Germline lookup yields CDR1 SGDLS and CDR2 YYNGEE. The DNA for the CDR3 is TGTGCCAGCAGCCCTCGTCTAGCGGGAGCTGCGTCCTACGAGCAGTACTTC. This gives the protein CASSPRLAGAASYEQYF.

This clone was seen only a few times. The chain joins TRBV19 to TRBJ2-7; 9 bases map to TRBD2. Per germline, CDR1 LNHDA and CDR2 SQIVND (reference sequence). CDR3 length equals 15 residues. V was pared by 4 bases and J by 4 bases, with 8 bases of the junction left unmatched. The DNA of the CDR3 is TGTGCCAGTAGTAGTAGCGGGAGAATCGCGTACGAGCAGTACTTC. Amino acid sequence: CASSSSGRIAYEQYF.

This clone was seen a single time. The rearrangement joins TRBV19 to TRBJ1-1, with D perhaps matching TRBD1 (5 bases). In germline, CDR1 is LNHDA, CDR2 SQIVND (reference sequence). V was trimmed by 5 bases and J by 5 bases, leaving 15 bases between them. CDR3 length: 14 residues. The CDR3 sequence: CASSPPRGRTEAFF. The CDR3 nucleotides are TGTGCCAGTAGTCCCCCGAGGGGTAGGACTGAAGCTTTCTTT.

The chain is built from TRBV20-1 and TRBJ2-3; D is unresolved. There are 11 residues in the CDR3. V lost 8 bases and J lost 0, with 6 bases in between. Germline loops: CDR1 DFQATT, CDR2 SNEGSKA (reference sequence). The CDR3 region is CSLESTDTQYF. For the CDR3, the DNA is TGCAGTCTCGAGAGCACAGATACGCAGTATTTT.

This chain links TRBV4-3 with TRBJ2-7, with TRBD1 matching 9 bases. With 2 bases clipped from V and 3 bases from J, the junction kept 5 bases outside the gene matches. The CDR3 has 15 residues. Germline lookup yields CDR1 LGHNA and CDR2 YSLEER. The CDR3 DNA reads as TGCGCCAGCAGCCAATTCACAGGGGGCATCTACGAGCAGTACTTC. Protein sequence: CASSQFTGGIYEQYF.

This clone was seen once. One end of the junction varies from germline; a read error may be responsible. The J gene is TRBJ1-5, the V gene TRBV7-9, with D maybe TRBD1 (6 bases). Looked up from germline, CDR1 is SEHNR and CDR2 is FQNEAQ (reference sequence). The CDR3 contains 12 residues. CDR3 sequence: CASSYSTGHLFF. Here the CDR3 DNA reads TGTGCCAGCAGCTATTCGACGGGACACCTTTTCTTT.

This clone appeared a few times. The chain is built from TRBV2 and TRBJ1-2, with D possibly TRBD1 on 5 matching bases. The ends were cut back, 2 bases at V and 0 bases at J, with 13 bases in the middle. Germline lookup yields CDR1 SNHLY and CDR2 FYNNEI. This CDR3 contains 16 residues. The CDR3 DNA reads TGTGCCAGCAGTGAACCCGCCGGGGCCGCTAACTATGGCTACACCTTC. Protein product: CASSEPAGAANYGYTF.

This clone was found a few times. The chain is built from TRBV7-2 and TRBJ2-1, with D possibly being TRBD1 (6 bases). Germline assignment: CDR1 SGHTA and CDR2 FQGNSA. The CDR3 covers 17 residues. Trimming removed 5 bases from V and 8 bases from J, with 25 bases in between. CDR3 residues: CASSQGLPGTPWDEQFF. In DNA, the CDR3 is TGTGCCAGCAGCCAAGGCCTCCCCGGGACACCGTGGGATGAGCAGTTCTTC.

The J gene is TRBJ2-7, the V gene TRBV5-6; 14 nucleotides agree with TRBD2. The CDR3 covers 16 residues. CDR1 is SGHDT and CDR2 is YYEEEE in the germline V gene. The junction had 4 bases not matched to a gene; V was cut back by 3 bases and J by 2 bases. The CDR3 coding sequence is TGTGCCAGCAGCTCGGGACTAGCGGGAGAGCCCTACGAGCAGTACTTC. As protein: CASSSGLAGEPYEQYF.

The rearrangement links TRBV5-6 to TRBJ2-5, with TRBD2 matching over 9 bases. The J segment lost 7 bases and the V segment lost 4 bases, leaving 11 bases of the junction unmatched. Germline-derived CDR1 and CDR2 are SGHDT and YYEEEE. The CDR3 has 15 residues. The CDR3 is CASSDVAGAIRTQYF. CDR3 sequence (DNA): TGTGCCAGCAGCGACGTAGCGGGAGCCATAAGGACCCAGTACTTC.

V is TRBV2 and J is TRBJ2-1; no definite D call. V was shortened by 7 bases and J by 7 bases, with 17 bases between the two germline ends. This CDR3 has 14 amino acids. From germline, CDR1 is SNHLY and CDR2 FYNNEI. For the CDR3, the DNA is TGTGCCAGCACCTTTGAGGCGGCAAAAAATGAGCAGTTCTTC. Encoded protein: CASTFEAAKNEQFF.